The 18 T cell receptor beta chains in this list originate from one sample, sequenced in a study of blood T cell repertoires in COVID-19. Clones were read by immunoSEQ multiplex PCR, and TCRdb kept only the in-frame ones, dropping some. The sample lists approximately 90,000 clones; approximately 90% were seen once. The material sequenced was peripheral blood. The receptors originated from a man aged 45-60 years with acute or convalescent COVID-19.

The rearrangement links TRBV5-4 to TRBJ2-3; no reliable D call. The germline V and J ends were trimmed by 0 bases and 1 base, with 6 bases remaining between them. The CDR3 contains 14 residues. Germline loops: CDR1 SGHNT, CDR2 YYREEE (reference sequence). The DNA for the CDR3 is TGTGCCAGCAGCTTGGCCTCGGGCACAGATACGCAGTATTTT. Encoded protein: CASSLASGTDTQYF. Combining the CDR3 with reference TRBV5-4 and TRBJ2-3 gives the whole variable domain ETGVTQSPTHLIKTRGQQVTLRCSSQSGHNTVSWYQQALGQGPQFIFQYYREEENGRGNFPPRFSGLQFPNYSSELNVNALELDDSALYLCASSLASGTDTQYFGPGTRLTVL.

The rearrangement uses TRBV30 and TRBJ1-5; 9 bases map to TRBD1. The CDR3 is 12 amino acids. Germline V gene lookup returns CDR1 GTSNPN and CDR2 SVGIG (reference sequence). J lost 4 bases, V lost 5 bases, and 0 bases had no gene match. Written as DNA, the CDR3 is TGTGCCTGGGACAGGGGGAATCAGCCCCAGCATTTT. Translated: CAWDRGNQPQHF.

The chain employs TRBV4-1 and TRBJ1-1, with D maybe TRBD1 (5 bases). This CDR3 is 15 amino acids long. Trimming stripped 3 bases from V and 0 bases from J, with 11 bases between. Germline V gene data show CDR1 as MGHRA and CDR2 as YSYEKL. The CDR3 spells CASSQGTEMNTEAFF. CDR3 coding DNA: TGCGCCAGCAGCCAGGGGACTGAAATGAACACTGAAGCTTTCTTT.

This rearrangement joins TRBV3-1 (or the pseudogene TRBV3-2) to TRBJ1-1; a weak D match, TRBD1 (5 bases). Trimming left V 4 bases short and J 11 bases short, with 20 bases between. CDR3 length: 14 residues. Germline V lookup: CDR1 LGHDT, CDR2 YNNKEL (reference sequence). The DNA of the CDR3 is TGTGCCAGCAGCCCCAAAATAACAGGACGGATGGCTTTCTTT. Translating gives CASSPKITGRMAFF.

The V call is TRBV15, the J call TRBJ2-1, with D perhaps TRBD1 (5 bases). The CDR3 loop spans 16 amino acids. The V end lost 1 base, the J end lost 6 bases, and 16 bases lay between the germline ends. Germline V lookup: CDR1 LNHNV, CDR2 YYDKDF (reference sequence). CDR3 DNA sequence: TGTGCCACCAGCAGAGTCAAAGGGCAGGGCGGCAATGAGCAGTTCTTC. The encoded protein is CATSRVKGQGGNEQFF.

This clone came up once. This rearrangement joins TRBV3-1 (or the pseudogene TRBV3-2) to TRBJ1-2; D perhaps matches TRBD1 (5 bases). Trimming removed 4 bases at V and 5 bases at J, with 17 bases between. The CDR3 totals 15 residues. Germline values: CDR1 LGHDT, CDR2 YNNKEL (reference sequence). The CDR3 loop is CASSPPRGGGYGYTF. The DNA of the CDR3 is TGTGCCAGCAGCCCTCCACGGGGGGGAGGGTATGGCTACACCTTC.

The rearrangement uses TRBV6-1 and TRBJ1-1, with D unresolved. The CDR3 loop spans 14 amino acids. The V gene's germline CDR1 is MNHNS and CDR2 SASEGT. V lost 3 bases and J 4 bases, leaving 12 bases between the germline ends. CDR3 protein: CASSDFPGVTEAFF. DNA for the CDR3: TGTGCCAGCAGTGATTTCCCGGGAGTCACTGAAGCTTTCTTT.

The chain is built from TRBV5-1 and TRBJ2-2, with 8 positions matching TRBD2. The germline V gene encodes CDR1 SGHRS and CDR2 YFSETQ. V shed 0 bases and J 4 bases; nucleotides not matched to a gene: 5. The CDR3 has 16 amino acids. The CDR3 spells CASSLGRGGPTGELFF. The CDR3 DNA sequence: TGCGCCAGCAGCTTGGGCCGGGGGGGGCCCACCGGGGAGCTGTTTTTT.

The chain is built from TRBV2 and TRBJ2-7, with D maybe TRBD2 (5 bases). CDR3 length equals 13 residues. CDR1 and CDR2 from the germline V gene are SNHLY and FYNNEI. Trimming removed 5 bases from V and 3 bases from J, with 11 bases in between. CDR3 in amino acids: CASSWTDNYEQYF. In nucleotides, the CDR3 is TGTGCCAGCAGTTGGACTGACAACTACGAGCAGTACTTC.

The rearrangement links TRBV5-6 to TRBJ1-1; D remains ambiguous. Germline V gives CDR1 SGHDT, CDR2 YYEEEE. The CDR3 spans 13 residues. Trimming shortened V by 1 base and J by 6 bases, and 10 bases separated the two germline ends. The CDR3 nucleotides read TGTGCCAGCAGCTTGTCGGGTTTCGCTGAAGCTTTCTTT. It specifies CASSLSGFAEAFF.

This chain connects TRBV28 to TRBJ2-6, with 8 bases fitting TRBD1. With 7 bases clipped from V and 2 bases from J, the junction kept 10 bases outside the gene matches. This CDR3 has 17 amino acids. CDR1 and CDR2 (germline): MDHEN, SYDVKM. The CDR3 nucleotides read TGTGCCAGCACTCCCCCGGCAGGGGGCACTGGGGCCAACGTCCTGACTTTC. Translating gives CASTPPAGGTGANVLTF.

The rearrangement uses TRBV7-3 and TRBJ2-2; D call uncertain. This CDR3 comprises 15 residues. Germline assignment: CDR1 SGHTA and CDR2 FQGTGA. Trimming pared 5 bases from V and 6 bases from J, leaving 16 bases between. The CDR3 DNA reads TGTGCCAGCAGCCAGCGAAGAGGAAGCTCCGGGGAGCTGTTTTTT. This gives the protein CASSQRRGSSGELFF.

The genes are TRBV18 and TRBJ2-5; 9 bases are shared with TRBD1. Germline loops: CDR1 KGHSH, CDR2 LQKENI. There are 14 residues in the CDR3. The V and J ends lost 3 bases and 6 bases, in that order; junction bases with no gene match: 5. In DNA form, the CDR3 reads TGTGCCAGCTCACCGGCGGACAGGGGCCAGACCCAGTACTTC. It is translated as CASSPADRGQTQYF.

The CDR3 region is CASSLSGEGETQYF. CDR3 in DNA: TGCGCCAGCAGCTTGTCAGGGGAGGGAGAGACCCAGTACTTC. The chain joins TRBV5-1 to TRBJ2-5; D possibly corresponds to TRBD2 (7 bases). The CDR3 loop spans 14 amino acids. V dropped 1 base and J dropped 4 bases, with 11 bases sitting between them. Germline-derived CDR1 and CDR2 are SGHRS and YFSETQ.

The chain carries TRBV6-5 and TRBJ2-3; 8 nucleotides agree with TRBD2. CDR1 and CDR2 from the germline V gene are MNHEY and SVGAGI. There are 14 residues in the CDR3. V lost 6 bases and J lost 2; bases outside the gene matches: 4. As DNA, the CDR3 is TGTGCCAGCAGCGGCGGGGGGTTCACAGATACGCAGTATTTT. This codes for CASSGGGFTDTQYF.

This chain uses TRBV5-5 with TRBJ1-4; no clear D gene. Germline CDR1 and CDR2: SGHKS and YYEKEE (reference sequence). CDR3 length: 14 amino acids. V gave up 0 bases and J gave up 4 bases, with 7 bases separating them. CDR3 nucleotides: TGTGCCAGCAGCTTGGGACAAAGTAATGAAAAACTGTTTTTT. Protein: CASSLGQSNEKLFF.

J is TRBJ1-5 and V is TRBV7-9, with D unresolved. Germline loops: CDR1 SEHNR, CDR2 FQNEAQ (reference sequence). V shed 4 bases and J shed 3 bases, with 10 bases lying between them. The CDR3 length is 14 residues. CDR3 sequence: CASSSAYNNQPQHF. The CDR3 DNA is TGTGCCAGCAGCTCAGCTTATAACAATCAGCCCCAGCATTTT.

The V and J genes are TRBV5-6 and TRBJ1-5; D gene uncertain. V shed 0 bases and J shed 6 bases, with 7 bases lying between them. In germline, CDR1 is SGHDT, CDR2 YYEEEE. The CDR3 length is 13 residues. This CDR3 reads CASSLDPGQPQHF. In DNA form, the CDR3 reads TGTGCCAGCAGCTTGGATCCGGGTCAGCCCCAGCATTTT.